This T cell receptor beta chain was found in a study of regulatory T cells in long-lasting Graves disease. CDR1 SQVTM and CDR2 ANQGSEA come from the germline V gene. With V trimmed by 6 bases and J by 6 bases, 10 bases remained unmatched. The CDR3 contains 14 residues. Time point of the sample: newly diagnosed GD, antithyroid drugs for less than 3 months. PBMCs were the source of the RNA used for TCR sequencing. Assembly of TCR beta libraries relied on iRepertoire HTBI primers together with Arm-PCR of CDR3 regions. Each CDR3 protein gets one entry after TCRdb re-called the multiplex PCR reads with MiXCR. This sample has 440,000 or so distinct CDR3 sequences, with 15% found just once. The sample was also linked to a second study, of T cells in Graves' hyperthyroidism and ophthalmopathy. That work adds: If no ophthalmopathy progression occurred within 18 months, Graves' hyperthyroidism was stable. An initial round of RT-PCR targeting the TCR CDR3 relied on the HTBI primer set.

This clonotype was obtained from a woman between 25 and 40 years old with Graves disease. The V call is TRBV29-1, the J call TRBJ2-1, with 8 positions matching TRBD2. This material consisted of peripheral blood mononuclear cells (PBMCs), taken at new diagnosis, from a patient treated with antithyroid drugs. DNA of the CDR3: TGCAGCGTGGGTGAGGGACTAGGGATCAATGAGCAGTTCTTC. Protein: CSVGEGLGINEQFF.